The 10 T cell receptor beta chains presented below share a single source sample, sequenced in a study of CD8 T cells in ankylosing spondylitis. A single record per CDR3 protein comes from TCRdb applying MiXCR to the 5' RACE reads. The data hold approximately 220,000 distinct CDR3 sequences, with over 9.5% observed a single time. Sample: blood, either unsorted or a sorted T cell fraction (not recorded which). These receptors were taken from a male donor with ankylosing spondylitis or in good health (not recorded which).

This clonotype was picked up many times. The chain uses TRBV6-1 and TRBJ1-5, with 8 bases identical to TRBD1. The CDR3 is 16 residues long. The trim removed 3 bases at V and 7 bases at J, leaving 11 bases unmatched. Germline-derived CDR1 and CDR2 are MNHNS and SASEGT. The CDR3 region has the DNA TGTGCCAGCAGTGACAGGGGGCGAGGGGCAGGGCAGCCCCAGCATTTT. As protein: CASSDRGRGAGQPQHF.

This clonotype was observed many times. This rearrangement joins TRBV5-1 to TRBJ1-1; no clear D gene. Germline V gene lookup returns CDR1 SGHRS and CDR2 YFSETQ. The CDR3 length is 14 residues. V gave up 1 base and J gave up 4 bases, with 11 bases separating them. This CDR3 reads CASSLYGESTEAFF. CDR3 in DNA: TGCGCCAGCAGCTTGTACGGGGAGTCCACTGAAGCTTTCTTT.

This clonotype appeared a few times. The CDR3 DNA reads TGTGCCAGTGACGCGGGGGGGCTTCAAGAGACCCAGTACTTC. Amino acid sequence: CASDAGGLQETQYF. The V and J genes are TRBV19 and TRBJ2-5; 9 positions match TRBD2. CDR1 is LNHDA and CDR2 is SQIVND in the germline V gene (reference sequence). V trimming: 8 bases; J trimming: 2 bases; junction bases outside the gene matches: 6. This CDR3 has 14 amino acids.

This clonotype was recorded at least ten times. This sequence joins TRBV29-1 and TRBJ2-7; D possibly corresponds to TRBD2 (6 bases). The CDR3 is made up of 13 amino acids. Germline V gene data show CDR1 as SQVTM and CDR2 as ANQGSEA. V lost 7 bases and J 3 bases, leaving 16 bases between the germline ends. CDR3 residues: CSARGSGRYEQYF. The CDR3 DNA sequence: TGCAGCGCTCGCGGTAGCGGACGCTACGAGCAGTACTTC.

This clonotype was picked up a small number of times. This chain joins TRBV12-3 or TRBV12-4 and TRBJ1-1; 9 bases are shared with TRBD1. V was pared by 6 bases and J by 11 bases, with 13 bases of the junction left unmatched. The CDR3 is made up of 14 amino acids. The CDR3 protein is CASSPRQGGAGAFF. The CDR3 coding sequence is TGTGCCAGCAGCCCAAGACAGGGGGGCGCGGGGGCTTTCTTT.

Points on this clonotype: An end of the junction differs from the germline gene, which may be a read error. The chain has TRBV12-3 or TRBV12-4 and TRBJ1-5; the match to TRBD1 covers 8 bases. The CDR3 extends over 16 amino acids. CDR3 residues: CACSPLGQGDNQPQHF. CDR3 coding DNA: TGTGCCTGCAGTCCCCTTGGACAGGGCGACAATCAGCCCCAGCATTTT.

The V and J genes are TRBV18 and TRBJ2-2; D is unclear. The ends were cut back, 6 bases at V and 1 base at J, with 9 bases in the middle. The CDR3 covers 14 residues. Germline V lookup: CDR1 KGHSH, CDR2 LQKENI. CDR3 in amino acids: CASSAWRNTGELFF. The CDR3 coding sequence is TGTGCCAGCTCGGCATGGAGGAACACCGGGGAGCTGTTTTTT.

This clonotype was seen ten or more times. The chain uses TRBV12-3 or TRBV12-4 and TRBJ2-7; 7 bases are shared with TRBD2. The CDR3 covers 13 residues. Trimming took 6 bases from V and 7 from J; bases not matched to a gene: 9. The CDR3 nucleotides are TGTGCCAGCAGGGGGAGGGGCCTGGGGGAGCAGTACTTC. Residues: CASRGRGLGEQYF.

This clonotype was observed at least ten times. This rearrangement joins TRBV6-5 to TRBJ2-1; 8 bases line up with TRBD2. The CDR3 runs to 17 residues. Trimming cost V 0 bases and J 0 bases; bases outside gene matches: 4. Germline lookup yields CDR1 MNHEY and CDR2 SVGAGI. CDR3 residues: CASSYSSGGSSYNEQFF. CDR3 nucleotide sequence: TGTGCCAGCAGTTACTCGTCGGGGGGGAGCTCCTACAATGAGCAGTTCTTC.

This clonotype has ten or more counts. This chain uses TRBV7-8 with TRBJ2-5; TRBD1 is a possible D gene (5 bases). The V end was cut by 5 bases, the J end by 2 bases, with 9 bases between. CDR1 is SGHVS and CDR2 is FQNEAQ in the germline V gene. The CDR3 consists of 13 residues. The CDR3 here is CASSIDRQETQYF. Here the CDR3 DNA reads TGTGCCAGCAGCATAGACAGACAAGAGACCCAGTACTTC.